The rows below give T cell receptor beta chains drawn from one sample of a study of blood T cell repertoires in COVID-19. Assay: immunoSEQ multiplex PCR; the TCRdb copy retains only in-frame clones and omits some. This table has a few hundred thousand clones, about 82% appearing once. The material sequenced was peripheral blood. The source of these receptors is a woman aged 45-59 years with active or convalescent COVID-19. Each CDR3 is given with its conserved first and last residue. Each record gives: clone size, D gene, J gene, V gene, CDR3 protein, CDR3 DNA. A D gene is named only where the DNA matches it firmly. Only part of the rows carry a size: once, few, many, or a class if the clone is expanded.

once,TRBD2,TRBJ2-7,TRBV12-5,CASGYGGRFDEQYF,TGTGCTAGTGGTTACGGCGGGAGATTCGACGAGCAGTACTTC
NA,TRBD1,TRBJ2-1,TRBV7-9,CASTNRGSSYNEQFF,TGTGCCAGCACCAACAGGGGGAGCTCCTACAATGAGCAGTTCTTC
NA,TRBD2,TRBJ2-1,TRBV28,CASRPSTSGRGEQFF,TGTGCCAGCAGGCCTTCGACTAGCGGGAGGGGAGAGCAGTTCTTC
few,NA,TRBJ1-2,TRBV5-1,CASSFQASEGDGYTF,TGCGCCAGCAGCTTTCAGGCTAGCGAAGGAGATGGCTACACCTTC
NA,NA,TRBJ2-5,TRBV19,CASSIDSRETQYF,TGTGCCAGTAGTATCGACAGTAGGGAGACCCAGTACTTC
NA,NA,TRBJ2-7,TRBV6-5,CASASGFQFYEQYF,TGTGCCAGCGCCTCGGGATTCCAATTCTACGAGCAGTACTTC
NA,NA,TRBJ1-5,TRBV5-8,CASSLQGGDNQPQHF,TGTGCCAGCAGCTTACAAGGGGGAGACAATCAGCCCCAGCATTTT
NA,NA,TRBJ1-2,TRBV7-9,CASADGDYGYTF,TGTGCCAGCGCAGACGGGGACTATGGCTACACCTTC
once,TRBD1,TRBJ1-1,TRBV2,CASSPDRVHTEAFF,TGTGCCAGCAGCCCGGACAGGGTGCACACTGAAGCTTTCTTT
NA,NA,TRBJ1-1,TRBV12-3/TRBV12-4,CASSSFYTEAFF,TGTGCCAGCAGCTCCTTTTACACTGAAGCTTTCTTT
NA,NA,TRBJ2-5,TRBV24-1,CATSDLGADAQETQYF,TGTGCCACCAGTGATTTAGGAGCAGACGCCCAAGAGACCCAGTACTTC
NA,NA,TRBJ2-2,TRBV21-1,CAIRTSGSSGELFF,TGTGCCATCAGGACTAGCGGGAGTTCCGGGGAGCTGTTTTTT
few,TRBD1,TRBJ1-5,TRBV6-5,CASRDRPPGAQHF,TGTGCCAGCAGGGACAGGCCCCCCGGGGCCCAGCATTTT
few,TRBD1,TRBJ1-5,TRBV2,CASSYGQANQPQHF,TGTGCCAGCAGCTATGGACAGGCCAATCAGCCCCAGCATTTT
NA,TRBD2,TRBJ2-3,TRBV4-2,CASSQWSAGGSDTQYF,TGTGCCAGCAGCCAATGGTCCGCGGGAGGTTCAGATACGCAGTATTTT